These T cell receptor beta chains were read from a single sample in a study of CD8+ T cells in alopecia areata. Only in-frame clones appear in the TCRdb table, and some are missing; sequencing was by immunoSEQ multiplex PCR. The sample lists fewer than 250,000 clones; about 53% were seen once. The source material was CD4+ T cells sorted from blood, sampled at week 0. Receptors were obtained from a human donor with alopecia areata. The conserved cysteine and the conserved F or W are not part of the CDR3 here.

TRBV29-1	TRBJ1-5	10	SVSTANQPQH
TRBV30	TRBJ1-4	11	AWSRRSNEKLF
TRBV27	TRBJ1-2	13	ASSSGLGPNYGYT
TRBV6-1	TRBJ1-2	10	ASSIRPTGYT
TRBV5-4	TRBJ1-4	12	ASGKTGIHEKLF
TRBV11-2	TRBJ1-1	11	ASSLAMNTEAF
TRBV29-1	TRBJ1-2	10	SVAQGSYGYT
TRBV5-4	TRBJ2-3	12	ASSPGQVRDTQY
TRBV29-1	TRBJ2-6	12	SVERGTGANVLT
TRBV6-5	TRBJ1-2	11	ASSYPRGGGYT
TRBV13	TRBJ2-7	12	ASSLSITSYEQY
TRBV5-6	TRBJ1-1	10	ASLGPNTEAF
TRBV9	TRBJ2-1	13	ASSVVSSGSPEQF
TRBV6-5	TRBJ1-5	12	ASSNQGGSQPQH
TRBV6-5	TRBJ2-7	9	ASRAVYEQY
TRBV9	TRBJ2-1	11	ASSVGSVNEQF
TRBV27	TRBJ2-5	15	ASTPFGLAGERETQY
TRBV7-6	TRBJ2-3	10	ASSSRQGTQY
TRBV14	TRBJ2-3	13	ASSLRTEPLDTQY
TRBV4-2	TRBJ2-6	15	ASSHQLLGTGANVLT
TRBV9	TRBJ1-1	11	ASSVAGGRDAF
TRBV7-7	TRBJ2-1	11	ASSSDRGNEQF
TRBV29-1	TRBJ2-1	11	SVEGLASYEQF
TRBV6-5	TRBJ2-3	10	ATWDPTDTQY
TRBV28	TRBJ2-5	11	ASSLGQQETQY
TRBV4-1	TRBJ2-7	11	ASSLLSSYEQY
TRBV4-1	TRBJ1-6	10	ASSQPRGTLH
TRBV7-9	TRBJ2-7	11	ASSLWADYEQY
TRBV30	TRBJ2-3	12	AWTTGGSSDTQY
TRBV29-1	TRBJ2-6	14	SVGGAGAAGANVLT
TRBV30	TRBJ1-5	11	AWISGVDQPQH
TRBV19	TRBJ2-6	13	ASSIEGAGANVLT
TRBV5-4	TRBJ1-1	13	ASSPPARRNTEAF
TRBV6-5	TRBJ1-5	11	ASSLNLNQPQH
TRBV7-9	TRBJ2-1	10	ASSLFGNEQF
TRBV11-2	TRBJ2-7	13	ASSLTGQGGNEQY
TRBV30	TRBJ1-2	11	AWSGLRGRGYT
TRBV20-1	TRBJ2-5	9	SARGGETQY
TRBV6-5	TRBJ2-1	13	ASRWGTSSHNEQF
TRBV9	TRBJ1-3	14	ASSVAQSTSGNTIY
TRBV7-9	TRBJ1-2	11	ASSLTGHYGYT
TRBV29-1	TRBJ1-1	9	SAQLGGEAF
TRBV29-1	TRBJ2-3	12	SVGAAGGADTQY
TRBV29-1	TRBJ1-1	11	SVIRRTNTEAF
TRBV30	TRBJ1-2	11	AWSVGRSYGYT
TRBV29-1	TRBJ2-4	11	SAHGQGGDIQY
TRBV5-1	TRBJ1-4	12	ASSLGAVNEKLF